What follows are 4 T cell receptor beta chains derived from one specimen sequenced in a study of shared T cell receptors in the human thymus. Profiled with immunoSEQ multiplex PCR; TCRdb holds only in-frame clones, not every one. Seen here are some 660,000 clones, around 87% observed once, and the top ten hold roughly 0.0094%. These data were also filed under a second study, of human thymus T cells.

The sample comprised thymocytes. These receptors came from a boy younger than two with a congenital heart defect.

The V call is TRBV19, the J call TRBJ1-2; D remains unclear. Germline V gene sequence: CDR1 LNHDA, CDR2 SQIVND (reference sequence). V lost 1 base and J lost 1, with 13 bases in between. The CDR3 spans 16 residues. The CDR3 is CASSIARGPGNYGYTF. The CDR3 coding sequence is TGTGCCAGTAGTATAGCCAGAGGGCCGGGTAACTATGGCTACACCTTC.

This sequence joins TRBV7-9 and TRBJ1-4, with TRBD1 matching 7 bases. Unmatched junction bases numbered 4, after V lost 4 bases and J lost 8 bases. The CDR3 runs 13 residues. CDR1 is SEHNR, CDR2 FQNEAQ, per germline (reference sequence). The CDR3 spells CASSSGRGEKLFF. DNA of the CDR3: TGTGCCAGCAGCTCGGGCAGGGGGGAAAAACTGTTTTTT. The complete variable domain, with remaining parts taken from reference TRBV7-9 and TRBJ1-4, reads DTGVSQNPRHKITKRGQNVTFRCDPISEHNRLYWYRQTLGQGPEFLTYFQNEAQLEKSRLLSDRFSAERPKGSFSTLEIQRTEQGDSAMYLCASSSGRGEKLFFGSGTQLSVL.

The genes are TRBV5-1 and TRBJ1-4, with TRBD1 as a possible D gene (6 bases). Germline V gene lookup returns CDR1 SGHRS and CDR2 YFSETQ. CDR3 size: 15 residues. Trimming took 0 bases from V and 8 from J, leaving 14 bases between them. CDR3 sequence: CASSLGLGAEEKLFF. For the CDR3, the DNA is TGCGCCAGCAGCTTGGGATTGGGGGCAGAGGAAAAACTGTTTTTT.

The chain has TRBV27 and TRBJ2-5; D is uncertain. Germline values: CDR1 MNHEY, CDR2 SMNVEV (reference sequence). Deletions cut 10 bases from V and 2 bases from J, with 17 bases between. This CDR3 is built from 14 residues. The chain's CDR3 is CATSSATSQETQYF. The CDR3 DNA reads TGTGCCACATCCTCCGCGACAAGTCAAGAGACCCAGTACTTC.